Sequencing of this T cell receptor beta chain was carried out in a study of T cell changes during pregnancy in multiple sclerosis. Repertoires were generated with immunoSEQ multiplex PCR, while TCRdb's copy carries only in-frame clones and drops some. The data contain more than 20,000 clones, over 80% of them singletons. This CDR3 has 15 amino acids. From germline, CDR1 is SGHTA and CDR2 FQGTGA. V was pared by 0 bases and J by 3 bases, with 12 bases between. The sequenced sample was CD8+ T cells from peripheral blood mononuclear cells, obtained in the third trimester of pregnancy. The TCR was taken from a female donor with multiple sclerosis, enrolled in a pregnancy study. This chain joins TRBV7-3 and TRBJ2-7; a weak D match, TRBD2 (6 bases). The CDR3 DNA is TGTGCCAGCAGCTTAACGGGAGGCGGCTACTACGAGCAGTACTTC. It is translated as CASSLTGGGYYEQYF. The full variable domain, its missing parts supplied by reference TRBV7-3 and TRBJ2-7, is GAGVSQTPSNKVTEKGKYVELRCDPISGHTALYWYRQSLGQGPEFLIYFQGTGAADDSGLPNDRFFAVRPEGSVSTLKIQRTERGDSAVYLCASSLTGGGYYEQYFGPGTRLTVT.